Listed below are T cell receptor beta chains from one sample, sequenced in a study of blood T cell repertoires in COVID-19. Here immunoSEQ multiplex PCR was the method, and the copy in TCRdb shows in-frame clones only, minus some. The top ten clones hold 1.3% of a sample with around 280,000 clones, more than 75% of them seen once. Sequenced input: peripheral blood. These receptor sequences come from a man between 65 and 85 years old with acute or convalescent COVID-19. Both conserved end residues are part of each CDR3. The order of the fields is V gene, D gene, clone size, J gene, CDR3 protein, CDR3 DNA. D genes are given only for firm matches. Clone size is given for some rows only: seen once, a few or many times, or a class if the clone is expanded.

>TRBV30|TRBD1|few|TRBJ1-6
CAWSVQGVGNSPLHF
TGTGCCTGGAGTGTTCAGGGGGTCGGGAATTCACCCCTCCACTTT
>TRBV2|-|-|TRBJ1-2
CASSLETAPFYGYTF
TGTGCCAGCAGCTTAGAGACAGCGCCGTTCTATGGCTACACCTTC
>TRBV3-1/TRBV3-2|-|-|TRBJ1-1
CASSPGGGRAFF
TGTGCCAGCAGCCCCGGGGGCGGGAGAGCTTTCTTT
>TRBV6-5|-|-|TRBJ1-6
CASSYTQDSRSPLHF
TGTGCCAGCAGTTACACTCAGGACAGTCGGTCACCCCTCCACTTT
>TRBV11-2|-|-|TRBJ2-3
CASSSRGGADTQYF
TGTGCCAGCAGCTCCAGAGGGGGAGCAGATACGCAGTATTTT
>TRBV6-4|TRBD1|once|TRBJ1-6
CASSAMGQNNSPLHF
TGTGCCAGCAGTGCCATGGGACAGAATAATTCACCCCTCCACTTT
>TRBV28|-|-|TRBJ2-7
CASGTPSYEQYF
TGTGCCAGTGGGACTCCCTCCTACGAGCAGTACTTC
>TRBV20-1|TRBD1|-|TRBJ2-3
CSASDRVGTDTQYF
TGCAGCGCGAGTGACAGGGTGGGCACAGATACGCAGTATTTT
>TRBV2|-|-|TRBJ1-5
CASSDWADNQPQHF
TGTGCCAGCAGTGACTGGGCAGATAATCAGCCCCAGCATTTT
>TRBV4-2|-|-|TRBJ2-3
CASSQVSTDTQYF
TGTGCCAGCAGCCAAGTAAGCACAGATACGCAGTATTTT
>TRBV6-5|-|-|TRBJ1-1
CASSRPGSLFEAFF
TGTGCCAGCAGTCGACCCGGGTCTCTATTTGAAGCTTTCTTT
>TRBV5-5|TRBD1|-|TRBJ2-7
CASSRDRLIYEQYF
TGTGCCAGCAGCCGGGACAGGCTGATCTACGAGCAGTACTTC
>TRBV6-5|TRBD2|-|TRBJ2-7
CASGTSLEQYF
TGTGCCAGCGGGACTAGCCTTGAGCAGTACTTC
>TRBV11-3|-|-|TRBJ2-1
CASSSTGNDEQFF
TGTGCCAGCAGCTCCACAGGGAACGATGAGCAGTTCTTC
>TRBV13|TRBD2|-|TRBJ2-1
CASSQLWGGSYNEQFF
TGTGCCAGCAGCCAGCTTTGGGGGGGCTCCTACAATGAGCAGTTCTTC
>TRBV21-1|-|-|TRBJ2-1
CASSKYPSGDNEQFF
TGTGCCAGCAGCAAATATCCTAGCGGGGATAATGAGCAGTTCTTC
>TRBV30|-|-|TRBJ1-5
CAWSAAGGNQPQHF
TGTGCCTGGAGCGCAGCTGGCGGTAATCAGCCCCAGCATTTT
>TRBV4-3|-|-|TRBJ1-3
CASSQDSAYLSGNTIYF
TGCGCCAGCAGCCAAGATAGTGCATACCTCTCTGGAAACACCATATATTTT
>TRBV7-9|-|-|TRBJ1-6
CASSFKVGALNSPLHF
TGTGCCAGCAGCTTCAAAGTCGGTGCATTGAATTCACCCCTCCACTTT
>TRBV10-3|-|-|TRBJ2-1
CAISESGGREQFF
TGTGCCATCAGTGAGTCAGGGGGACGGGAGCAGTTCTTC
>TRBV5-4|-|-|TRBJ1-2
CASSRGGFDYGYTF
TGTGCCAGCAGCCGGGGTGGTTTTGACTATGGCTACACCTTC
>TRBV2|TRBD1|-|TRBJ2-2
CASSRQGANTGELFF
TGTGCCAGCAGCCGACAGGGGGCGAACACCGGGGAGCTGTTTTTT
>TRBV27|TRBD2|-|TRBJ2-7
CASSLSAGGAYEQYF
TGTGCCAGCAGTTTATCGGCGGGGGGGGCCTACGAGCAGTACTTC
>TRBV7-2|-|-|TRBJ2-7
CASRSTGIESYEQYF
TGTGCCAGCAGATCCACAGGGATTGAGTCTTACGAGCAGTACTTC